This T cell receptor (beta chain) came from a study of cytomegalovirus exposure and HLA in healthy donors. Looking at the study overall: Some 85 million unique TCRs, all from HLA-typed donors, were included in an early release of the data.

Germline V gene lookup returns CDR1 MNHNY and CDR2 SVGAGI (reference sequence). Trimming took off 5 bases at V and 8 bases at J, with 18 bases between the two ends. The CDR3 is made up of 15 amino acids. With 60 Vbeta and 13 Jbeta primers, the PCR was carried out. The protocol was immunoSEQ multiplex PCR, while the TCRdb copy is restricted to in-frame clones and leaves out a portion. The repertoire shows about 48,000 clones; the top ten hold about 6.1%. Study-wide findings and caveats: Cytomegalovirus status was reportedly diagnosed by the classifier with high specificity and sensitivity. Productive rates of about 87% or about 30% were seen for most TCR beta V segments in an earlier analysis.

As for this clone: Its antigen is as yet unknown.

Source material: PBMCs. The chain combines TRBV6-6 with TRBJ1-4; D possibly corresponds to TRBD1 (6 bases). The receptor was isolated from a male donor in good health and CMV-seropositive. CDR3 sequence (DNA): TGTGCCAGCAGTCACCTACAGGGATTGGGAGAAAAACTGTTTTTT. Translation gives CASSHLQGLGEKLFF.